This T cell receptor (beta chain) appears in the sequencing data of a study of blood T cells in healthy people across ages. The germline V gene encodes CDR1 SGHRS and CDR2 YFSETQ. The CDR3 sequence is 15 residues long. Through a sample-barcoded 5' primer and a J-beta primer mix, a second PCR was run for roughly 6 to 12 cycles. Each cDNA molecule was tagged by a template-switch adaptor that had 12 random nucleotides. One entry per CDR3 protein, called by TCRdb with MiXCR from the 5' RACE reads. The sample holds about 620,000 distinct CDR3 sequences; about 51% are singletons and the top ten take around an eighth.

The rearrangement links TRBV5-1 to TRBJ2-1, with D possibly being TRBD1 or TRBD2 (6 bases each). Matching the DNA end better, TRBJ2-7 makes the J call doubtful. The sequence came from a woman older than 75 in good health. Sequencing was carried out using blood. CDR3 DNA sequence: TGCGCCAGCAGCTTGGTGGGGGGCCAGTACAATGAGCAGTACTTC. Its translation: CASSLVGGQYNEQYF.